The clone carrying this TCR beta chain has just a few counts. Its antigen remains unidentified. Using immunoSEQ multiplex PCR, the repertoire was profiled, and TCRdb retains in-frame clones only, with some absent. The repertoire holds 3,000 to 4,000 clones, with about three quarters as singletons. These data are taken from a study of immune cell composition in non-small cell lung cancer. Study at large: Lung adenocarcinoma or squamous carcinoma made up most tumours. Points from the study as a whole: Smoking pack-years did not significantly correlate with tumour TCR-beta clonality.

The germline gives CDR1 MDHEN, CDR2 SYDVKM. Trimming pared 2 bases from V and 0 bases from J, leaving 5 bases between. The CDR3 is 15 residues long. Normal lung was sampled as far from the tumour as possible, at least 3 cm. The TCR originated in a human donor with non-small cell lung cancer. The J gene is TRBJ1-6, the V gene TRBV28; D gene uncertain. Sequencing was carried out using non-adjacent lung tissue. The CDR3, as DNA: TGTGCCAGCAGTTTAGGGAGCTCCTATAATTCACCCCTCCACTTT. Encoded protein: CASSLGSSYNSPLHF.